Here is one T cell receptor beta chain with its context. This sample stems from a study of blood T cell repertoires in COVID-19. This CDR3 region has 17 residues. V dropped 4 bases and J dropped 1 base, with 19 bases sitting between them. Germline loops: CDR1 SGHAT, CDR2 FQNNGV. Using immunoSEQ multiplex PCR, the repertoire was profiled, and TCRdb retains in-frame clones only, with some absent. The repertoire holds approximately 390,000 clones, with roughly 86% as singletons. The clonotype originates from a woman in her sixties or seventies with COVID-19, enrolled during active disease. The chain employs TRBV11-2 and TRBJ1-2, with D perhaps matching TRBD1 (5 bases). Sequencing input: peripheral blood. As DNA, the CDR3 is TGTGCCAGCAGCTCGGGTTCTGGTTTGGGGGGTAACTATGGCTACACCTTC. Protein sequence: CASSSGSGLGGNYGYTF.